This T cell receptor (beta chain) came from a study of T cell responses to AZD1222 COVID-19 vaccine. Whole-study findings and limits: Donors were mostly white British, more females; clonal diversity possibly underestimated.

The assay was immunoSEQ multiplex PCR, and TCRdb's table has in-frame clones only and misses some. There are roughly 150,000 clones in the sample; about nine tenths occur only once, and about a tenth lies in the top ten. About this clone itself: What it binds is unknown.

Germline CDR1 is SGHAT and CDR2 is FQNNGV. CDR3 length: 14 residues. V gave up 1 base and J gave up 1 base, with 7 bases separating them. This TCR derives from an adult who received the AZD1222 COVID-19 vaccine. This chain uses TRBV11-2 with TRBJ1-2; TRBD1 might be the D (5 bases). The sequences come from peripheral blood, collected 28 days after the second AZD1222 dose. CDR3 sequence reads: CASSLAQVNYGYTF. CDR3 bases: TGTGCCAGCAGCTTAGCACAGGTTAACTATGGCTACACCTTC.